The 32 T cell receptor beta chains presented below share a single source sample, sequenced in a study of blood T cell repertoires in COVID-19. Generated by immunoSEQ multiplex PCR, the TCRdb table keeps only in-frame clones and is missing some. This table has a few hundred thousand clones, more than 65% appearing once. The sequenced material came from PBMCs or T cells enriched from blood (not recorded which). The receptors were gathered from a man aged 50 or older who had recovered from COVID-19.

The CDR3 region has the DNA TGTGCCAGCAGTTACCAGCGGGGGGGATACAATGAGCAGTTCTTC. It codes for CASSYQRGGYNEQFF. The V and J genes are TRBV6-5 and TRBJ2-1; 10 nucleotides agree with TRBD2. This CDR3 is 15 amino acids long. J lost 4 bases, V lost 2 bases, and 2 bases had no gene match. Germline V CDR1 and CDR2: MNHEY, SVGAGI.

The V call is TRBV5-4, the J call TRBJ1-2; 9 positions agree with TRBD1. Germline V lookup: CDR1 SGHNT, CDR2 YYREEE (reference sequence). After removal of 0 bases from V and 2 bases from J, the junction contained 8 bases not matched to a gene. CDR3 size: 17 residues. CDR3 protein: CASSLGGTGTGNYGYTF. CDR3 nucleotide sequence: TGTGCCAGCAGCTTGGGGGGGACCGGGACAGGGAACTATGGCTACACCTTC.

V is TRBV5-1 and J is TRBJ2-2; 9 bases match TRBD2. The CDR3 has 15 amino acids. V dropped 4 bases and J dropped 8; count of bases not matched to a gene: 9. In germline, CDR1 is SGHRS, CDR2 YFSETQ. The CDR3 loop is CASSPRSSGAGELFF. CDR3 DNA sequence: TGCGCCAGCAGCCCTAGATCTAGCGGGGCGGGGGAGCTGTTTTTT.

V usage is TRBV19 and J usage is TRBJ1-1; D is uncertain. Germline loops: CDR1 LNHDA, CDR2 SQIVND (reference sequence). The CDR3 loop spans 14 amino acids. The V gene lost 3 bases and the J gene lost 4 bases, with 12 bases spanning the gap. The CDR3 loop reads CASSMREVATEAFF. In DNA form, the CDR3 reads TGTGCCAGTAGTATGAGGGAGGTAGCCACTGAAGCTTTCTTT.

This clone has just a few counts. The chain employs TRBV4-1 and TRBJ1-4; 7 bases match TRBD1. V gave up 3 bases and J gave up 8 bases; unmatched junction bases: 6. The germline gives CDR1 MGHRA, CDR2 YSYEKL. The CDR3 is 14 residues long. CDR3 in DNA: TGCGCCAGCAGCCAGACAGGGTTAAGAGAAAAACTGTTTTTT. This gives the protein CASSQTGLREKLFF.

This clone was counted only a few times. This sequence joins TRBV7-8 and TRBJ2-1; 9 bases agree with TRBD2. The CDR3 sequence is 15 residues long. Per the germline V gene, CDR1 is SGHVS and CDR2 is FQNEAQ. J gave up 9 bases and V 3 bases, and 9 bases lay outside the gene matches. CDR3 DNA sequence: TGTGCCAGCAGCTTGATTAGCGGGAGAGGCGGTGAGCAGTTCTTC. Residues: CASSLISGRGGEQFF.

The DNA for the CDR3 is TGTGCCAGCAGCTTGGACATTGGCAACACTGAAGCTTTCTTT. Residues: CASSLDIGNTEAFF. This chain connects TRBV5-4 to TRBJ1-1; the D is unclear. This CDR3 is built from 14 residues. The germline V gene has CDR1 SGHNT and CDR2 YYREEE (reference sequence). V dropped 0 bases and J dropped 2 bases, with 8 bases sitting between them.

The table lists this clone with a count of one. The V gene is TRBV19, the J gene TRBJ1-1; 7 nucleotides align to TRBD1. V was clipped by 6 bases and J by 2 bases; unmatched bases: 21. This CDR3 comprises 19 residues. Germline CDR1 and CDR2: LNHDA and SQIVND (reference sequence). The CDR3 DNA follows: TGTGCCAGTAGGTTTTTCCCCTGGGGTACAGGGGCGCGTAACACTGAAGCTTTCTTT. This codes for CASRFFPWGTGARNTEAFF.

The chain links TRBV6-5 to TRBJ2-7; D is unclear. The CDR3 runs to 13 residues. Germline CDR1 reads MNHEY; CDR2 reads SVGAGI. Trimming cost V 0 bases and J 6 bases, with 9 bases left between them. The CDR3 DNA sequence: TGTGCCAGCAGTTACTCATCCGGGTCCGAGCAGTACTTC. As protein: CASSYSSGSEQYF.

The V gene is TRBV2, the J gene TRBJ2-7; tentatively, D is TRBD1 (6 bases). CDR1 is SNHLY and CDR2 is FYNNEI in the germline V gene. Trimming took 2 bases from V and 8 from J, leaving 10 bases between them. The CDR3 has 12 amino acids. CDR3 nucleotides: TGTGCCAGCAGTGAAAATACAGGGAAGCAGTACTTC. Translated, it gives CASSENTGKQYF. The variable domain in full, with the rest retrieved from reference TRBV2 and TRBJ2-7, is EPEVTQTPSHQVTQMGQEVILRCVPISNHLYFYWYRQILGQKVEFLVSFYNNEISEKSEIFDDQFSVERPDGSNFTLKIRSTKLEDSAMYFCASSENTGKQYFGPGTRLTVT.

The chain carries TRBV5-4 and TRBJ1-1; possibly TRBD1 for D (6 bases). This CDR3 is built from 16 residues. Trimming took off 2 bases at V and 6 bases at J, with 20 bases between the two ends. Germline-derived CDR1 and CDR2 are SGHNT and YYREEE (reference sequence). The CDR3: CASSLVQGTRTPEAFF. The CDR3 region has the DNA TGTGCCAGCAGCTTAGTACAGGGAACCCGTACCCCTGAAGCTTTCTTT.

This clone occurred a few times. The chain recombines TRBV11-3 with TRBJ1-4; D uncertain. Per the germline V gene, CDR1 is SGHNT and CDR2 is YENEEA. The CDR3 has 14 amino acids. V was pared by 2 bases and J by 7 bases, with 11 bases between. This CDR3 reads CASSLRREPEKLFF. For the CDR3, the DNA is TGTGCCAGCAGCTTACGTCGGGAGCCTGAAAAACTGTTTTTT.

The chain combines TRBV18 with TRBJ2-3; D gene ambiguous. Germline CDR1 reads KGHSH; CDR2 reads LQKENI. V shed 0 bases and J shed 3 bases, with 4 bases lying between them. This CDR3 is 13 amino acids long. The CDR3 bases are TGTGCCAGCTCACCACCGTTAACAGATACGCAGTATTTT. This gives the protein CASSPPLTDTQYF.

The CDR3 is CASSLGGVLVYEQYF. The CDR3 DNA sequence: TGTGCCAGCAGCTTAGGCGGAGTACTAGTCTACGAGCAGTACTTC. The chain employs TRBV11-1 and TRBJ2-7; a possible D gene is TRBD2 (5 bases). V was trimmed by 1 base and J by 3 bases, leaving 13 bases between them. The CDR3 runs to 15 residues. The germline V gene has CDR1 SGHAT and CDR2 FQDESV (reference sequence).

The chain carries TRBV24-1 and TRBJ2-5; 13 bases line up with TRBD2. Germline CDR1 and CDR2: KGHDR and SFDVKD. This CDR3 is 16 amino acids long. The V segment lost 3 bases and the J segment 3 bases; nucleotides outside the gene matches: 3. DNA for the CDR3: TGTGCCACCAGTGATGGACTAGCGGGAGTAAAAGAGACCCAGTACTTC. Translating gives CATSDGLAGVKETQYF.

The gene calls are TRBV7-3 and TRBJ2-1; possibly TRBD2 for D (5 bases). Germline V gene sequence: CDR1 SGHTA, CDR2 FQGTGA. The CDR3 totals 12 residues. The V end was cut by 3 bases, the J end by 8 bases, with 8 bases between. The CDR3 bases are TGTGCCAGCAGCTTTGAGGGTCATGAGCAGTTCTTC. Residues: CASSFEGHEQFF.

The genes are TRBV19 and TRBJ2-3, with D possibly matching TRBD2 (5 bases). The ends were cut back, 3 bases at V and 6 bases at J, with 22 bases in the middle. The CDR3 is made up of 17 amino acids. The V gene's germline CDR1 is LNHDA and CDR2 SQIVND (reference sequence). The CDR3 nucleotides are TGTGCCAGTAGTATGGCTCTACCCCTTCTAGCTTTGGATACGCAGTATTTT. This encodes CASSMALPLLALDTQYF.

This rearrangement joins TRBV5-4 to TRBJ1-2, with 8 bases lining up with TRBD1. Trimming cost V 0 bases and J 11 bases; bases outside gene matches: 6. CDR3 size: 13 residues. Germline-derived CDR1 and CDR2 are SGHNT and YYREEE (reference sequence). CDR3 residues: CASSLDSGQAYTF. The CDR3, as DNA: TGTGCCAGCAGCTTGGATTCGGGACAGGCGTACACCTTC.

This sequence joins TRBV19 and TRBJ1-2, with a tentative D call TRBD1 (6 bases). The CDR3 has 15 amino acids. V was clipped by 5 bases and J by 8 bases, with 21 bases between them. The V gene's germline CDR1 is LNHDA and CDR2 SQIVND (reference sequence). As DNA, the CDR3 is TGTGCCAGTAGTTCCACAGGGTCGGCTGGGCACGGCTACACCTTC. It translates to CASSSTGSAGHGYTF.

The J gene is TRBJ2-7, the V gene TRBV5-6; D remains unclear. The CDR3 length is 14 residues. Germline loops: CDR1 SGHDT, CDR2 YYEEEE. V was cut by 0 bases and J by 0 bases, with 7 bases left in between. The CDR3 coding sequence is TGTGCCAGCAGCTTGGCATGGAGCTCCTACGAGCAGTACTTC. This encodes CASSLAWSSYEQYF.

The chain combines TRBV5-6 with TRBJ2-4; perhaps TRBD2 as D (6 bases). Per germline, CDR1 SGHDT and CDR2 YYEEEE. The CDR3 extends over 15 amino acids. V was shortened by 2 bases and J by 6 bases, with 15 bases between the two germline ends. The CDR3, as DNA: TGTGCCAGCAGCTTTGGAGGGGCCCACTTAAACATTCAGTACTTC. Its translation: CASSFGGAHLNIQYF.

The rearrangement links TRBV11-1 to TRBJ1-4; weak D call: TRBD1 (6 bases). Trimming cost V 5 bases and J 8 bases, with 12 bases left between them. CDR1 and CDR2 from the germline V gene are SGHAT and FQDESV (reference sequence). This CDR3 spans 13 amino acids. The CDR3 is CASSQLQGEKLFF. CDR3 nucleotides: TGTGCCAGCAGCCAACTACAGGGCGAAAAACTGTTTTTT.

J is TRBJ2-1 and V is TRBV27; D call uncertain. The V gene's germline CDR1 is MNHEY and CDR2 SMNVEV (reference sequence). V was shortened by 8 bases and J by 0 bases, with 11 bases between the two germline ends. CDR3 length: 14 amino acids. CDR3 sequence: CASWPSVSYNEQFF. Written as DNA, the CDR3 is TGTGCCAGCTGGCCGTCTGTCTCCTACAATGAGCAGTTCTTC.

The chain joins TRBV7-9 to TRBJ2-5; 9 nucleotides align to TRBD2. The CDR3 runs to 16 residues. Per the germline V gene, CDR1 is SEHNR and CDR2 is FQNEAQ (reference sequence). J was trimmed by 5 bases and V by 5 bases; bases with no gene match: 12. CDR3 sequence reads: CASSLPISGSRETQYF. CDR3 bases: TGTGCCAGCAGCCTACCAATTAGCGGGAGTAGGGAGACCCAGTACTTC.

V gene TRBV29-1 combines with J gene TRBJ1-1; D perhaps matches TRBD1 (6 bases). Germline CDR1 is SQVTM and CDR2 is ANQGSEA. CDR3 size: 11 residues. V gave up 6 bases and J gave up 8 bases, with 13 bases separating them. CDR3: CSVYDRREAFF. DNA of the CDR3: TGCAGCGTATACGACAGGCGCGAAGCTTTCTTT.

This clone came up once. The chain has TRBV9 and TRBJ2-2, with 7 nucleotides matching TRBD2. Germline CDR1 is SGDLS and CDR2 is YYNGEE. The CDR3 spans 15 residues. V was clipped by 10 bases and J by 6 bases; unmatched bases: 15. CDR3 loop: CAASTGEGLAGELFF. The CDR3 DNA sequence: TGTGCCGCCTCGACGGGGGAGGGGCTGGCCGGGGAGCTGTTTTTT.

This chain joins TRBV2 and TRBJ1-2; possible D gene TRBD1, 5 bases. V shed 5 bases and J shed 7 bases, with 14 bases lying between them. CDR3 length: 13 amino acids. From germline, CDR1 is SNHLY and CDR2 FYNNEI. CDR3 protein: CASSRDSPRGYTF. The DNA for the CDR3 is TGTGCCAGCAGTCGAGACAGTCCACGTGGCTACACCTTC.

The chain employs TRBV10-3 and TRBJ2-5; D unresolved. The V end was cut by 4 bases, the J end by 5 bases, with 17 bases between. The CDR3 runs 15 residues. Germline V gene lookup returns CDR1 ENHRY and CDR2 SYGVKD. CDR3 bases: TGTGCCATCAGTGTTAGAGGAGAACTCGGGGAGACCCAGTACTTC. This sequence encodes CAISVRGELGETQYF.

The rearrangement joins TRBV6-4 to TRBJ2-4, with D perhaps matching TRBD2 (5 bases). Trimming cost V 3 bases and J 1 base, with 13 bases left between them. The CDR3 totals 16 residues. Germline CDR1 is MRHNA and CDR2 is SNTAGT. CDR3 DNA sequence: TGTGCCAGCAGTGATCCCCAGGCGGGTGCCAAAAACATTCAGTACTTC. This codes for CASSDPQAGAKNIQYF.

The chain is built from TRBV7-9 and TRBJ2-1, with D unresolved. This CDR3 has 12 amino acids. Germline CDR1 is SEHNR and CDR2 is FQNEAQ (reference sequence). V was clipped by 6 bases and J by 6 bases, with 9 bases between them. CDR3 amino acids: CASSSHFNEQFF. In DNA, the CDR3 is TGTGCCAGCAGTTCACATTTCAATGAGCAGTTCTTC.

The V call is TRBV9, the J call TRBJ1-4; D is unresolved. Trimming took 0 bases from V and 8 from J, leaving 17 bases between them. The CDR3 runs 16 residues. Germline assignment: CDR1 SGDLS and CDR2 YYNGEE. CDR3 loop: CASSVEATLLQEKLFF. The CDR3, as DNA: TGTGCCAGCAGCGTAGAGGCGACACTCCTTCAAGAAAAACTGTTTTTT.

This rearrangement joins TRBV7-9 to TRBJ2-1; D is perhaps TRBD2 (6 bases). The CDR3 spans 13 residues. V was cut by 1 base and J by 14 bases, with 15 bases left in between. CDR1 SEHNR and CDR2 FQNEAQ come from the germline V gene (reference sequence). As DNA, the CDR3 is TGTGCCAGCAGCTTAGGTGGCGGGACCCTGAAGTTCTTC. Residues: CASSLGGGTLKFF.